The entry below describes one T cell receptor beta chain. Its antigen is still unknown. The CDR3 has 13 amino acids. V lost 3 bases, J lost 4 bases, and 12 bases lay in between. CDR1 DFQATT and CDR2 SNEGSKA come from the germline V gene (reference sequence). TCRdb reprocessed the 5' RACE reads with MiXCR, giving one entry per CDR3 protein. Seen here are under 250,000 distinct CDR3 sequences, 9.5% to 15% observed once, and the top ten hold roughly 4%. These data belong to a study of identical twins. General study results and limits: Memory repertoires showed no such pattern, whereas abundant cord blood beta clonotypes carried fewer insertions. Part of the zero-insertion signal could reflect confounding by invariant MAIT and iNKT cells.

These same data were also listed under a study on yellow fever vaccine responses in identical twins.

The origin of this receptor is a woman aged 18-29 years in good health. The genes are TRBV20-1 and TRBJ1-1; D perhaps matches TRBD1 (5 bases). Input material: memory (CD45RO+) T cells sorted from blood. The CDR3 DNA follows: TGCAGTGCTAGTCAGGGAACTAGCACTGAAGCTTTCTTT. Its translation is CSASQGTSTEAFF.